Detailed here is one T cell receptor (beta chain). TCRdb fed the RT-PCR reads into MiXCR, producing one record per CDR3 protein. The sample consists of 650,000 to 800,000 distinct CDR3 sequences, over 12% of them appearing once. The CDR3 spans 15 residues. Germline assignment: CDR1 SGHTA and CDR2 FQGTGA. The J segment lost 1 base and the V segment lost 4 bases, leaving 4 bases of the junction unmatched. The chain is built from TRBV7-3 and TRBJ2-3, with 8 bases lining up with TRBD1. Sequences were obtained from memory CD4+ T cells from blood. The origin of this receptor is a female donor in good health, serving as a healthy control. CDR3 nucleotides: TGTGCCAGCAGCTCCACGGGACAGGGCACAGATACGCAGTATTTT. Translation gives CASSSTGQGTDTQYF.